Below, one T cell receptor (beta chain) is given with its context. The antigen remains unidentified. Germline trimming cut 2 bases from V and 2 bases from J; bases unmatched to any gene: 10. The CDR3 runs 17 residues. 13 Jbeta primers and 60 Vbeta primers were used for the PCR. Libraries were prepared by immunoSEQ multiplex PCR; TCRdb keeps only in-frame clonotypes and omits some of them. The sample contains about 60,000 clones, 65% to 80% of which appear only once. This record belongs to a study of cytomegalovirus exposure and HLA in healthy donors. Study overall: The Caucasian-associated ancestry cluster held over 65% of more than 350 genotyped donors.

Overall study findings and caveats: HLA restriction was apparent for most CMV-associated TCR beta chains in a later analysis. Cytomegalovirus status, reportedly, was diagnosed with high specificity and sensitivity by the classifier.

The TCR sequence derives from a man in his forties in good health and CMV-seropositive. The specimen sequenced was PBMCs. The chain uses TRBV5-3 and TRBJ2-5, with TRBD1 identical over 9 bases. TRBV5-3 is an ORF; its function is uncertain. CDR3 in DNA: TGTGCCAGAAGCTTTAGGAAGGGACAGGGTGAACAAGAGACCCAGTACTTC. This translates into CARSFRKGQGEQETQYF.